The 28 T cell receptor beta chains below all came from one sample that was sequenced in a study of shared clonotypes between healthy human individuals. Assay: immunoSEQ multiplex PCR; the TCRdb copy retains only in-frame clones and omits some. The sample yields approximately 1,500,000 clones, approximately 98% seen once. The sample consisted of naive CD4+ T cells sorted from blood. Sample subset: CD45RA+ positively selected. The receptors originated from a young man in good health.

This chain's CDR3 is CASTPGVTSYEQYF. In DNA form, the CDR3 reads TGTGCCAGCACCCCCGGGGTGACCTCCTACGAGCAGTACTTC. The V gene is TRBV28, the J gene TRBJ2-7, with D tentatively TRBD2 (5 bases). This CDR3 has 14 amino acids. Germline loops: CDR1 MDHEN, CDR2 SYDVKM. Trimming pared 7 bases from V and 0 bases from J, leaving 13 bases between.

CDR3 in DNA: TGTGCCAGCAGCTTAGTTAGGGGGCTCAATGAGCAGTTCTTC. It translates to CASSLVRGLNEQFF. The V gene is TRBV7-9, the J gene TRBJ2-1, with 7 nucleotides matching TRBD1. The CDR3 totals 14 residues. Germline CDR1 and CDR2: SEHNR and FQNEAQ (reference sequence). Losses at the gene ends were 1 base for V and 6 bases for J; bases not matched to a gene: 3.

This clone appeared a single time. The chain uses TRBV11-3 and TRBJ2-1; the match to TRBD1 covers 7 bases. J was trimmed by 7 bases and V by 5 bases; bases with no gene match: 11. Germline assignment: CDR1 SGHNT and CDR2 YENEEA. The CDR3 spans 15 residues. CDR3 sequence reads: CASSQGELKRNEQFF. CDR3 DNA sequence: TGTGCCAGCAGCCAGGGGGAACTCAAAAGGAATGAGCAGTTCTTC.

This rearrangement joins TRBV5-4 to TRBJ2-2, with no clear D. This CDR3 region has 13 residues. The V gene's germline CDR1 is SGHNT and CDR2 YYREEE (reference sequence). Trimming pared 4 bases from V and 5 bases from J, leaving 9 bases between. The DNA of the CDR3 is TGTGCCAGCAGCCCCTCTAAAACCGGGGAGCTGTTTTTT. Amino acids: CASSPSKTGELFF.

The chain joins TRBV28 to TRBJ1-4, with 7 bases matching TRBD1. The CDR3 consists of 16 residues. CDR1 is MDHEN and CDR2 is SYDVKM in the germline V gene. The V gene end was trimmed by 6 bases and the J gene end by 2 bases; junction bases not matched to a gene: 9. CDR3 sequence (DNA): TGTGCCAGCAGCGCGACAGGGAGTTGGACTAATGAAAAACTGTTTTTT. This translates into CASSATGSWTNEKLFF.

V is TRBV14 and J is TRBJ2-3; D remains unclear. This CDR3 contains 13 residues. Trimming cost V 4 bases and J 2 bases, with 7 bases left between them. The germline gives CDR1 SGHDN, CDR2 FVKESK. CDR3 sequence: CASSPRFTDTQYF. CDR3 coding DNA: TGTGCCAGCAGCCCGCGGTTCACAGATACGCAGTATTTT.

This clone was seen only once. Here the CDR3 DNA reads TGTGCCAGCAGCGTAGCTGGCTATGCCTACGAGCAGTACTTC. As protein: CASSVAGYAYEQYF. The rearrangement uses TRBV9 and TRBJ2-7, with D unresolved. V lost 0 bases to trimming and J lost 2 bases, with 9 bases between them. This CDR3 contains 14 residues. Germline V lookup: CDR1 SGDLS, CDR2 YYNGEE.

The rearrangement joins TRBV7-2 to TRBJ2-3, with D maybe TRBD1 (6 bases). Trimming stripped 4 bases from V and 3 bases from J, with 11 bases between. The CDR3 consists of 14 residues. Germline CDR1 is SGHTA and CDR2 is FQGNSA. The CDR3, as DNA: TGTGCCAGCAGCTCGTGGACAGAAACAGATACGCAGTATTTT. It is translated as CASSSWTETDTQYF.

The chain uses TRBV11-3 and TRBJ2-3, with a weak D call TRBD1 (5 bases). V was pared by 5 bases and J by 10 bases, with 13 bases between. Per germline, CDR1 SGHNT and CDR2 YENEEA. CDR3 size: 12 residues. CDR3 in amino acids: CASSLLLGAQYF. CDR3 in DNA: TGTGCCAGCAGCCTCCTGCTAGGGGCGCAGTATTTT. The full variable domain, in which reference TRBV11-3 and TRBJ2-3 provide the parts outside the CDR3, is EAGVVQSPRYKIIEKKQPVAFWCNPISGHNTLYWYLQNLGQGPELLIRYENEEAVDDSQLPKDRFSAERLKGVDSTLKIQPAELGDSAVYLCASSLLLGAQYFGPGTRLTVL.

This sequence joins TRBV7-3 and TRBJ2-7, with 8 bases that match TRBD1. V lost 5 bases to trimming and J lost 0 bases; unmatched junction nucleotides: 6. CDR3 length: 15 amino acids. CDR1 SGHTA and CDR2 FQGTGA come from the germline V gene. The chain's CDR3 is CASSVATGGSYEQYF. The CDR3 nucleotides read TGTGCCAGCAGCGTAGCTACAGGGGGCTCCTACGAGCAGTACTTC.

The count of this clone is one. This rearrangement joins TRBV6-5 to TRBJ2-5; D gene unclear. Germline V gives CDR1 MNHEY, CDR2 SVGAGI. CDR3 size: 14 residues. V was clipped by 0 bases and J by 1 base, with 6 bases between them. For the CDR3, the DNA is TGTGCCAGCAGTTACTCCCTAGTCCAAGAGACCCAGTACTTC. Its protein is CASSYSLVQETQYF.

The chain couples TRBV5-6 to TRBJ1-2; 7 nucleotides agree with TRBD1. The J segment lost 5 bases and the V segment lost 0 bases, leaving 4 bases of the junction unmatched. The CDR3 length is 14 residues. Germline CDR1 SGHDT, CDR2 YYEEEE. CDR3 amino acids: CASSLDPTGYGYTF. CDR3 sequence (DNA): TGTGCCAGCAGCTTGGACCCGACAGGGTATGGCTACACCTTC.

V and J are TRBV15 and TRBJ1-1, with TRBD1 as a possible D gene (5 bases). Trimming left V 3 bases short and J 3 bases short, with 14 bases between. Looked up from germline, CDR1 is LNHNV and CDR2 is YYDKDF (reference sequence). The CDR3 has 15 amino acids. The CDR3 loop is CATSRERGMYTEAFF. DNA of the CDR3: TGTGCCACCAGCAGGGAGAGGGGTATGTACACTGAAGCTTTCTTT.

The chain employs TRBV5-1 and TRBJ2-5; no clear D gene. Germline CDR1 and CDR2: SGHRS and YFSETQ. V lost 6 bases, J lost 1 base, and 10 bases lay in between. The CDR3 sequence is 13 residues long. CDR3 sequence: CASTLTIQETQYF. CDR3 bases: TGCGCCAGCACCCTCACTATCCAAGAGACCCAGTACTTC.

The genes are TRBV11-1 and TRBJ1-1, with D possibly TRBD1 on 6 matching bases. The ends were cut back, 5 bases at V and 4 bases at J, with 11 bases in the middle. There are 13 residues in the CDR3. Germline CDR1 SGHAT, CDR2 FQDESV (reference sequence). The CDR3 sequence: CASSPRGGTEAFF. The CDR3, as DNA: TGTGCCAGCAGCCCGAGGGGGGGCACTGAAGCTTTCTTT.

J is TRBJ1-5 and V is TRBV28, with D perhaps matching TRBD1 (5 bases). Trimming left V 5 bases short and J 6 bases short, with 20 bases between. The length of the CDR3 is 16 residues. Germline CDR1 reads MDHEN; CDR2 reads SYDVKM. In DNA, the CDR3 is TGTGCCAGCAGTGGCGAAGTGGGGCTTGGAGTTCAGCCCCAGCATTTT. The encoded protein is CASSGEVGLGVQPQHF.

This clone was counted once. This sample also contains other DNA sequences that code for the same CDR3. CDR3 sequence reads: CASSEQGSGANVLTF. The CDR3 nucleotides read TGTGCCAGCAGTGAACAGGGGTCTGGGGCCAACGTCCTGACTTTC. The rearrangement links TRBV2 to TRBJ2-6, with a possible D match to TRBD1 (6 bases). Deletions cut 2 bases from V and 1 base from J, with 6 bases between. The CDR3 loop spans 15 amino acids. CDR1 is SNHLY and CDR2 is FYNNEI in the germline V gene.

The chain is built from TRBV6-5 and TRBJ2-7; 10 bases align to TRBD1. CDR3 size: 16 residues. Germline CDR1 is MNHEY and CDR2 is SVGAGI. The J segment lost 2 bases and the V segment lost 2 bases, leaving 6 bases of the junction unmatched. Here the CDR3 DNA reads TGTGCCAGCAGTTACCTTCCCGGGACAGGGGCCTACGAGCAGTACTTC. It encodes CASSYLPGTGAYEQYF.

This chain connects TRBV15 to TRBJ2-7; 9 bases line up with TRBD1. The CDR3 sequence is 18 residues long. J gave up 0 bases and V 5 bases, and 14 bases lay outside the gene matches. Germline V lookup: CDR1 LNHNV, CDR2 YYDKDF (reference sequence). The CDR3 DNA is TGTGCCACCAGCTCGTCCCGGGACAGGGCCGGAGGCTCCTACGAGCAGTACTTC. The encoded protein is CATSSSRDRAGGSYEQYF.

This chain links TRBV18 with TRBJ2-5; D possibly matches TRBD1 or TRBD2 (5 bases each). This CDR3 spans 16 amino acids. Trimming removed 3 bases at V and 5 bases at J, with 19 bases between. The V gene's germline CDR1 is KGHSH and CDR2 LQKENI. The CDR3 DNA is TGTGCCAGCTCACCTTCATCATCGGGGCTGGCGGAGACCCAGTACTTC. Translation: CASSPSSSGLAETQYF.

The rearrangement joins TRBV10-3 to TRBJ1-4, with unresolved D. CDR3 size: 15 residues. V shed 3 bases and J shed 0 bases, with 8 bases lying between them. Germline CDR1 ENHRY, CDR2 SYGVKD. In DNA, the CDR3 is TGTGCCATCAGTGACTACGGTGCAACTAATGAAAAACTGTTTTTT. Its protein is CAISDYGATNEKLFF.

The gene calls are TRBV15 and TRBJ1-5; the D is unclear. V lost 3 bases, J lost 0 bases, and 6 bases lay in between. The germline V gene has CDR1 LNHNV and CDR2 YYDKDF (reference sequence). This CDR3 has 14 residues. The CDR3 bases are TGTGCCACCAGCAGGGACTTTAGCAATCAGCCCCAGCATTTT. It codes for CATSRDFSNQPQHF.

V and J are TRBV11-2 and TRBJ2-7; 15 bases agree with TRBD2. The CDR3 contains 18 residues. V lost 5 bases to trimming and J lost 0 bases; unmatched junction nucleotides: 8. CDR1 is SGHAT, CDR2 FQNNGV, per germline. The chain's CDR3 is CASSPQGLAGGGSYEQYF. CDR3 coding DNA: TGTGCCAGCAGCCCGCAGGGACTAGCGGGAGGCGGCTCCTACGAGCAGTACTTC. Variable domain in full (rest from reference TRBV11-2 and TRBJ2-7): EAGVAQSPRYKIIEKRQSVAFWCNPISGHATLYWYQQILGQGPKLLIQFQNNGVVDDSQLPKDRFSAERLKGVDSTLKIQPAKLEDSAVYLCASSPQGLAGGGSYEQYFGPGTRLTVT.

About this clone: Distinct nucleotide sequences in the sample also encode this CDR3. The J gene is TRBJ2-7, the V gene TRBV5-4, with 8 bases fitting TRBD1. The CDR3 has 14 amino acids. V was pared by 0 bases and J by 5 bases, with 4 bases of the junction left unmatched. From germline, CDR1 is SGHNT and CDR2 YYREEE (reference sequence). CDR3 nucleotide sequence: TGTGCCAGCAGCTTGGGACAGGGGAGGAACGAGCAGTACTTC. It yields the protein CASSLGQGRNEQYF.

The rearrangement links TRBV7-9 to TRBJ2-1; D is possibly TRBD2 (5 bases). With 5 bases removed from V and 3 bases from J, the gap between germline ends came to 8 bases. CDR1 SEHNR and CDR2 FQNEAQ come from the germline V gene (reference sequence). The CDR3 is 13 amino acids. For the CDR3, the DNA is TGTGCCAGCAGCGAAACTAGCTACAATGAGCAGTTCTTC. Amino acids: CASSETSYNEQFF.

The chain uses TRBV28 and TRBJ1-4; possibly TRBD1 for D (6 bases). Germline lookup yields CDR1 MDHEN and CDR2 SYDVKM. CDR3 length: 13 residues. V was clipped by 8 bases and J by 8 bases, with 15 bases between them. The CDR3 DNA sequence: TGTGCCAGCGGGGAACAGGGTGACGAAAAACTGTTTTTT. As protein: CASGEQGDEKLFF.

This chain links TRBV9 with TRBJ2-7; D gene unclear. Germline CDR1 and CDR2: SGDLS and YYNGEE. V shed 0 bases and J shed 5 bases, with 15 bases lying between them. This CDR3 is built from 15 residues. For the CDR3, the DNA is TGTGCCAGCAGCGTAGGACGAGGTATACGGGACGAGCAGTACTTC. Protein product: CASSVGRGIRDEQYF.

The gene calls are TRBV10-3 and TRBJ2-5; D gene unclear. The germline gives CDR1 ENHRY, CDR2 SYGVKD. Trimming shortened V by 3 bases and J by 3 bases, and 14 bases separated the two germline ends. CDR3 length: 15 residues. The CDR3 spells CAISDGRGSKETQYF. The DNA for the CDR3 is TGTGCCATCAGTGACGGTCGAGGATCCAAAGAGACCCAGTACTTC.